These T cell receptor beta chains were read from a single sample in a study of control samples from healthy donors and cancer patients. Profiled with immunoSEQ multiplex PCR; TCRdb holds only in-frame clones, not every one. Counted here are about 97,000 clones, 85% to 90% occurring once; the ten biggest clones make up approximately 8.3%. Material: blood. The receptor set was obtained from a man aged 25-45 years in good health. Each CDR3 is given with its conserved first and last residue. The order of the fields is V gene, J gene, CDR3 protein.

v_gene: TRBV15
j_gene: TRBJ2-7
CDR3aa: CATSRNPRVYEQYF

v_gene: TRBV6-1
j_gene: TRBJ1-2
CDR3aa: CASSEAWTGGNGYTF

v_gene: TRBV5-1
j_gene: TRBJ2-5
CDR3aa: CASNGGETQYF

v_gene: TRBV5-6
j_gene: TRBJ1-4
CDR3aa: CASSFKGAPGEKLFF

v_gene: TRBV6-2/TRBV6-3
j_gene: TRBJ2-7
CDR3aa: CASTPSGVLRSYEQYF

v_gene: TRBV19
j_gene: TRBJ1-1
CDR3aa: CASRPTGGTEAFF

v_gene: TRBV10-3
j_gene: TRBJ1-3
CDR3aa: CAISESQSGNTIYF

v_gene: TRBV6-5
j_gene: TRBJ2-4
CDR3aa: CASSYLSTKNIQYF

v_gene: TRBV6-2/TRBV6-3
j_gene: TRBJ2-5
CDR3aa: CASSYNTGEETQYF

v_gene: TRBV10-3
j_gene: TRBJ2-5
CDR3aa: CAISEQAGLQETQYF

v_gene: TRBV7-2
j_gene: TRBJ2-5
CDR3aa: CASSLRYRPEETQYF

v_gene: TRBV3-1/TRBV3-2
j_gene: TRBJ1-1
CDR3aa: CASSQGKGERSNTEAFF

v_gene: TRBV7-9
j_gene: TRBJ1-2
CDR3aa: CASSLMQGGDGYTF

v_gene: TRBV7-9
j_gene: TRBJ2-5
CDR3aa: CASSLALGASETQYF

v_gene: TRBV6-4
j_gene: TRBJ2-7
CDR3aa: CASSDTDRGLDEQYF

v_gene: TRBV7-9
j_gene: TRBJ2-2
CDR3aa: CASSWTSNTGELFF

v_gene: TRBV7-9
j_gene: TRBJ2-7
CDR3aa: CASSLSEVSYEQYF

v_gene: TRBV4-3
j_gene: TRBJ1-1
CDR3aa: CASSQVYGARTEAFF

v_gene: TRBV7-2
j_gene: TRBJ2-7
CDR3aa: CASSLPGLASYEQYF

v_gene: TRBV30
j_gene: TRBJ1-5
CDR3aa: CAWSLGLGSNQPQHF

v_gene: TRBV5-4
j_gene: TRBJ2-5
CDR3aa: CASSLDGRAETQYF

v_gene: TRBV9
j_gene: TRBJ2-2
CDR3aa: CASSAAGRANTGELFF

v_gene: TRBV5-6
j_gene: TRBJ2-4
CDR3aa: CASSLAPSGGKNIQYF

v_gene: TRBV18
j_gene: TRBJ1-1
CDR3aa: CASSMGRPTEAFF

v_gene: TRBV24-1
j_gene: TRBJ1-2
CDR3aa: CATSDSGVRGGYTF

v_gene: TRBV21-1
j_gene: TRBJ2-2
CDR3aa: CASSKGLRQGRTGELFF

v_gene: TRBV6-5
j_gene: TRBJ1-4
CDR3aa: CASRGTGEVKLFF

v_gene: TRBV10-3
j_gene: TRBJ1-2
CDR3aa: CAISESGAGQGNYGYTF

v_gene: TRBV28
j_gene: TRBJ1-2
CDR3aa: CASSLQGVGGNYGYTF

v_gene: TRBV7-9
j_gene: TRBJ1-5
CDR3aa: CASSFGTGGGHQPQHF

v_gene: TRBV7-3
j_gene: TRBJ2-1
CDR3aa: CASSIGGAYNEQFF

v_gene: TRBV12-3/TRBV12-4
j_gene: TRBJ2-5
CDR3aa: CASSLGGIKTQYF

v_gene: TRBV18
j_gene: TRBJ1-6
CDR3aa: CASSPSGEDSPLHF

v_gene: TRBV28
j_gene: TRBJ2-7
CDR3aa: CASSSTGRGPYEQYF

v_gene: TRBV6-5
j_gene: TRBJ1-2
CDR3aa: CASRMDRNYGYTF

v_gene: TRBV18
j_gene: TRBJ1-4
CDR3aa: CASSQWTDGEKLFF

v_gene: TRBV27
j_gene: TRBJ1-2
CDR3aa: CASSPVAQRRGYTF

v_gene: TRBV2
j_gene: TRBJ2-1
CDR3aa: CASSGQGKGNEQFF

v_gene: TRBV6-2/TRBV6-3
j_gene: TRBJ2-7
CDR3aa: CASSYGQGSYEQYF

v_gene: TRBV9
j_gene: TRBJ1-2
CDR3aa: CASSVDLTGGYGYTF

v_gene: TRBV30
j_gene: TRBJ2-7
CDR3aa: CAWSARGQGVYEQYF

v_gene: TRBV4-1
j_gene: TRBJ2-1
CDR3aa: CASSQVTSGSVYEQFF